Here is one TCR beta chain with its context. Its antigen is not known. Stated time point: week 5, during vaccination. Vaccinated patients received 300 ug of mutant IDH1 20-mer peptide per dose, with topical imiquimod. Germline CDR1 and CDR2: SNHLY and FYNNEI. The CDR3 is 14 residues long. V was clipped by 7 bases and J by 3 bases, with 13 bases between them. The source of the sample is a study of a mutant IDH1 vaccine in newly diagnosed glioma. Overall study: Treated individuals were around 60% male and approximately 40% female, averaging 40.4 years of age. Previous care, which was radiotherapy, temozolomide, or both, most often involved both.

Generated by immunoSEQ multiplex PCR, the TCRdb table keeps only in-frame clones and is missing some. The table lists 30,000 to 40,000 clones, about three fifths of them singletons. The chain has TRBV2 and TRBJ2-4, with D uncertain. Specimen: PBMCs, collected from a glioma patient whose treatment included an IDH1 peptide vaccine. The sequence derives from a woman under 30 with glioma. CDR3 sequence reads: CASTSATGKNIQYF. The CDR3 DNA follows: TGTGCCAGCACTTCAGCGACGGGCAAAAACATTCAGTACTTC.